What follows are 5 T cell receptor beta chains derived from one specimen sequenced in a study of beta chain features in type 1 diabetes. These TCRs' antigens remain unknown. The sequenced template was cDNA made from the entire isolated RNA. Generated by immunoSEQ multiplex PCR, the TCRdb table keeps only in-frame clones and is missing some. The sample contains about 230,000 clones, 15% to 20% of which appear only once. Study results and caveats: TCRB CDR3s were moderately but significantly shorter in Type 1 diabetes patients in all four CD4+ subsets.

The sequenced sample was naive CD4+ T cells from blood. The receptors stem from a man aged 30 to 45 with type 1 diabetes.

Here the CDR3 DNA reads TGTGCCAGCAGGGGCCGGGACTCTTCCAATGAGCAGTTCTTC. It encodes CASRGRDSSNEQFF. V gene TRBV9 combines with J gene TRBJ2-1; D might be TRBD2 (6 bases). The V and J ends lost 5 bases and 6 bases respectively, with 15 bases between them. The CDR3 has 14 amino acids. Germline assignment: CDR1 SGDLS and CDR2 YYNGEE.

The chain joins TRBV19 to TRBJ2-7; 11 bases fit TRBD2. The CDR3 runs 15 residues. Germline CDR1 and CDR2: LNHDA and SQIVND (reference sequence). The V and J ends lost 8 bases and 0 bases, in that order; junction bases with no gene match: 6. The CDR3 is CASRAGLAGSYEQYF. DNA for the CDR3: TGTGCCAGTCGCGCCGGACTAGCGGGCTCCTACGAGCAGTACTTC.

The table lists this clone with a few counts. The genes are TRBV7-2 and TRBJ2-1; D remains unclear. Germline values: CDR1 SGHTA, CDR2 FQGNSA. This CDR3 has 16 amino acids. The V and J ends lost 3 bases and 0 bases respectively, with 12 bases between them. CDR3 sequence reads: CASSFLPVSSYNEQFF. The CDR3 nucleotides are TGTGCCAGCAGCTTCCTCCCGGTGAGCTCCTACAATGAGCAGTTCTTC.

The J gene is TRBJ1-1, the V gene TRBV20-1; D is ambiguous. The CDR3 loop spans 9 amino acids. Germline V gives CDR1 DFQATT, CDR2 SNEGSKA (reference sequence). The ends were cut back, 6 bases at V and 6 bases at J, with 5 bases in the middle. CDR3 sequence reads: CSASSEAFF. The CDR3 DNA reads TGCAGTGCCTCGTCTGAAGCTTTCTTT.

This clone was observed a few times. Within the sample, other DNA sequences also encode this same CDR3. The rearrangement joins TRBV25-1 to TRBJ2-6; tentative D call: TRBD2 (7 bases). Per the germline V gene, CDR1 is MGHDK and CDR2 is SYGVNS. V was shortened by 0 bases and J by 5 bases, with 14 bases between the two germline ends. This CDR3 region has 17 residues. The CDR3 nucleotides are TGTGCCAGCAGTGAATATGCGGGGGCTCTCCGGGCCAACGTCCTGACTTTC. Translation: CASSEYAGALRANVLTF.